This T cell receptor beta chain was recorded in a study of T cells after yellow fever vaccination. TCRdb re-called the 5' RACE reads through MiXCR, storing one row per CDR3 protein. The repertoire has 200,000 to 250,000 distinct CDR3 sequences, 3% to 3.5% of them found once; the top ten carry around 3%. This clonotype has at least ten counts. The germline gives CDR1 SGHNT, CDR2 YYREEE (reference sequence). The CDR3 spans 20 residues. Unmatched junction bases numbered 11, after V lost 3 bases and J lost 0 bases. Specimen: CD4+ T cells sorted from PBMCs, collected 10 days after the yellow fever booster vaccination. V is TRBV5-4 and J is TRBJ2-1; TRBD2 agrees at 14 bases. This TCR was recovered from a man between 18 and 29 years old who received the YFV17D yellow fever vaccine. CDR3 in DNA: TGTGCCAGCAGCTGGGGGACTAGCGGGGGCGCCCTTAGCTCCTACAATGAGCAGTTCTTC. It is translated as CASSWGTSGGALSSYNEQFF.